This is a list of T cell receptor beta chains from one sample in a study of blood T cell repertoires in COVID-19. Clones were sequenced by immunoSEQ multiplex PCR, and TCRdb holds only the in-frame ones, with some missing. The sample lists nearly 100,000 clones; approximately 86% were seen once. Sample: peripheral blood. The receptor source for this set is a man at least 80 years old with acute or convalescent COVID-19. Each CDR3 is given with its conserved first and last residue. A D gene is named only where the DNA matches it firmly. Rows give clone size only sometimes, using once, few, many, or a class for an expanded clone.

. | TRBJ1-1 | TRBD1 | TRBV27 | CASIPLGDRSEAFF | TGTGCCAGCATCCCCCTTGGGGACAGGTCTGAAGCTTTCTTT
. | TRBJ1-5 | . | TRBV29-1 | CSVVTQANQPQHF | TGCAGCGTTGTCACCCAGGCTAATCAGCCCCAGCATTTT
. | TRBJ2-5 | TRBD1 | TRBV18 | CASSPGTGPETQYF | TGTGCCAGCTCACCCGGGACAGGGCCGGAGACCCAGTACTTC
. | TRBJ2-1 | TRBD2 | TRBV5-1 | CASSLLAGATPDEQFF | TGCGCCAGCAGCTTACTAGCGGGAGCCACCCCCGATGAGCAGTTCTTC
once | TRBJ2-2 | TRBD2 | TRBV19 | CASSMSGRAPGELFF | TGTGCCAGTAGTATGAGCGGGAGGGCCCCCGGGGAGCTGTTTTTT
few | TRBJ2-4 | TRBD2 | TRBV6-5 | CASRIAGGGNIQYF | TGTGCCAGCCGAATAGCGGGAGGTGGGAACATTCAGTACTTC
. | TRBJ2-3 | . | TRBV5-6 | CASSRGLPTDTQYF | TGTGCCAGCAGCCGGGGACTTCCCACAGATACGCAGTATTTT
. | TRBJ1-1 | TRBD1 | TRBV9 | CASSVQGGTEAFF | TGTGCCAGCAGCGTTCAGGGGGGCACTGAAGCTTTCTTT
. | TRBJ2-3 | TRBD2 | TRBV28 | CASSSWTSGTDTQYF | TGTGCCAGCAGTTCATGGACTAGCGGCACAGATACGCAGTATTTT
. | TRBJ2-1 | . | TRBV27 | CASSLTRIAEQFF | TGTGCCAGCAGTTTAACAAGAATTGCTGAGCAGTTCTTC
. | TRBJ2-1 | TRBD2 | TRBV7-2 | CASSLAPTSPITYNEQFF | TGTGCCAGCAGCTTAGCACCGACTAGCCCGATCACCTACAATGAGCAGTTCTTC
. | TRBJ2-1 | TRBD1 | TRBV11-2 | CASSPRQGSYNEQFF | TGTGCCAGCAGCCCCCGACAGGGCTCCTACAATGAGCAGTTCTTC
few | TRBJ2-5 | TRBD1 | TRBV28 | CASSLSGTGEETQYF | TGTGCCAGCAGTTTATCCGGGACAGGGGAAGAGACCCAGTACTTC
. | TRBJ1-4 | . | TRBV5-4 | CASSLGPLEKLFF | TGTGCCAGCAGCTTGGGGCCCTTAGAAAAACTGTTTTTT
. | TRBJ2-7 | . | TRBV21-1 | CASSPRDRTYEQYF | TGTGCCAGCAGCCCCCGGGACAGGACGTACGAGCAGTACTTC
. | TRBJ2-3 | TRBD2 | TRBV27 | CASSLKASGTPDTQYF | TGTGCCAGCAGTTTAAAGGCTAGCGGGACCCCAGATACGCAGTATTTT
. | TRBJ2-7 | TRBD1 | TRBV5-5 | CASSLSSGTGSRRAYEQYF | TGTGCCAGCAGCTTGTCGTCCGGGACAGGGTCCAGACGCGCCTACGAGCAGTACTTC
. | TRBJ2-7 | TRBD2 | TRBV3-1/TRBV3-2 | CASSQESSGTAYEQYF | TGTGCCAGCAGCCAAGAGTCTAGCGGCACAGCCTACGAGCAGTACTTC
. | TRBJ2-3 | TRBD1 | TRBV9 | CASSGTGGLTDTQYF | TGTGCCAGCAGCGGGACAGGGGGTTTGACAGATACGCAGTATTTT
few | TRBJ1-4 | . | TRBV28 | CASSLSGGTEKLFF | TGTGCCAGCAGTTTGTCCGGGGGAACTGAAAAACTGTTTTTT
many | TRBJ2-3 | TRBD2 | TRBV6-1 | CASSDGLAGVADTQYF | TGTGCCAGCAGTGACGGACTAGCGGGAGTCGCAGATACGCAGTATTTT
. | TRBJ1-2 | TRBD1 | TRBV7-9 | CASSLVAGGNPFYGYTF | TGTGCCAGCAGCTTAGTGGCAGGGGGTAATCCTTTCTATGGCTACACCTTC
. | TRBJ2-7 | . | TRBV18 | CASSPAQGEQYF | TGTGCCAGCTCACCTGCTCAGGGCGAGCAGTACTTC
once | TRBJ2-2 | TRBD2 | TRBV24-1 | CATSDGLAQPDTGELFF | TGTGCCACCAGTGATGGACTAGCCCAACCTGACACCGGGGAGCTGTTTTTT
. | TRBJ2-2 | TRBD2 | TRBV7-2 | CASRVAGANTGELFF | TGTGCCAGCCGCGTCGCGGGAGCGAACACCGGGGAGCTGTTTTTT
. | TRBJ2-1 | TRBD2 | TRBV7-2 | CASSPGLAEFYNEQFF | TGTGCCAGCAGCCCCGGACTAGCGGAATTCTACAATGAGCAGTTCTTC
. | TRBJ1-5 | . | TRBV19 | CASSRLRGGFYSNQPQHF | TGTGCCAGTAGTCGTCTGAGGGGGGGCTTTTATAGCAATCAGCCCCAGCATTTT
. | TRBJ2-7 | . | TRBV11-2 | CASRLLQLLPPSEQYF | TGTGCCAGCAGACTATTGCAGCTCCTACCCCCCTCCGAGCAGTACTTC
. | TRBJ1-1 | TRBD1 | TRBV19 | CASRDRSVMNTEAFF | TGTGCCAGTAGGGACAGGTCCGTCATGAACACTGAAGCTTTCTTT
. | TRBJ1-6 | . | TRBV6-1 | CASSEFRVRSPLHF | TGTGCCAGCAGTGAATTCCGGGTTCGGTCACCCCTCCACTTT
. | TRBJ1-2 | . | TRBV3-1/TRBV3-2 | CASSRDSNYGYTF | TGTGCCAGCAGCAGAGACAGTAACTATGGCTACACCTTC
. | TRBJ1-2 | . | TRBV21-1 | CASSNTGFHYGYTF | TGTGCCAGCAGCAATACAGGGTTCCACTATGGCTACACCTTC
. | TRBJ2-4 | . | TRBV14 | CASSPSGAKNIQYF | TGTGCCAGCAGCCCCTCCGGGGCCAAAAACATTCAGTACTTC
once | TRBJ1-4 | . | TRBV7-9 | CASSFQATDEKLFF | TGTGCCAGCAGCTTCCAGGCAACGGATGAAAAACTGTTTTTT
. | TRBJ2-1 | TRBD2 | TRBV27 | CASSLKGGVTSGRRRVNNEQFF | TGTGCCAGCAGTTTAAAAGGAGGAGTGACTAGCGGGAGGCGCAGGGTGAACAATGAGCAGTTCTTC
. | TRBJ1-5 | . | TRBV28 | CASSLPAGDQPQHF | TGTGCCAGCAGCCTCCCGGCAGGGGATCAGCCCCAGCATTTT
once | TRBJ2-5 | TRBD1 | TRBV9 | CASSVTQGAWETQYF | TGTGCCAGCAGCGTAACCCAGGGGGCATGGGAGACCCAGTACTTC
. | TRBJ2-4 | . | TRBV30 | CAWGAEGFVAKNIQYF | TGTGCCTGGGGAGCGGAGGGGTTCGTAGCCAAAAACATTCAGTACTTC
. | TRBJ1-1 | TRBD1 | TRBV6-5 | CASSIGQGPWFF | TGTGCCAGCAGTATAGGACAGGGGCCTTGGTTCTTT
few | TRBJ2-1 | TRBD2 | TRBV7-2 | CASSSRTSGGRSSYNEQFF | TGTGCCAGCAGTTCCCGGACTAGCGGGGGGCGGAGCTCCTACAATGAGCAGTTCTTC
. | TRBJ2-2 | . | TRBV1 | CTSSQRAGENGELFF | TGCACCAGCAGCCAACGAGCGGGAGAGAACGGGGAGCTGTTTTTT
. | TRBJ2-3 | . | TRBV6-5 | CASSSRADTQYF | TGTGCCAGCAGCAGCCGGGCAGATACGCAGTATTTT
. | TRBJ2-1 | . | TRBV12-5 | CATKARTNEQFF | TGTGCTACCAAAGCCCGTACCAATGAGCAGTTCTTC
. | TRBJ2-3 | TRBD1 | TRBV6-5 | CASIDRGTDTQYF | TGTGCCAGCATAGACAGGGGCACAGATACGCAGTATTTT
. | TRBJ2-7 | TRBD1 | TRBV15 | CATSIDRGTFHEQYF | TGTGCCACCAGCATAGACAGGGGAACTTTTCACGAGCAGTACTTC
. | TRBJ2-7 | . | TRBV9 | CASSVGGTSTYEQYF | TGTGCCAGCAGCGTAGGGGGGACAAGTACCTACGAGCAGTACTTC
. | TRBJ2-7 | TRBD2 | TRBV7-8 | CASSPRLGGSYEQYF | TGTGCCAGCAGCCCTCGACTGGGAGGGTCCTACGAGCAGTACTTC
. | TRBJ2-3 | TRBD2 | TRBV19 | CASSIDLWASGREADTQYF | TGTGCCAGTAGTATAGATCTATGGGCTAGCGGGAGGGAGGCAGATACGCAGTATTTT
. | TRBJ1-3 | . | TRBV7-9 | CASFKSGTPRGNTIYF | TGTGCCAGCTTCAAAAGCGGGACTCCGCGAGGAAACACCATATATTTT
. | TRBJ2-3 | TRBD2 | TRBV15 | CATSRVATSIKDTQYF | TGTGCCACCAGCAGAGTTGCGACTAGCATTAAAGATACGCAGTATTTT
once | TRBJ2-7 | . | TRBV6-5 | CASSRDSQILYEQYF | TGTGCCAGCAGCCGGGACTCTCAAATACTTTACGAGCAGTACTTC
. | TRBJ1-4 | . | TRBV6-6 | CASKVRTAATNEKLFF | TGTGCCAGCAAAGTCCGGACAGCAGCAACTAATGAAAAACTGTTTTTT
. | TRBJ1-1 | . | TRBV6-2/TRBV6-3 | CASSEGHQFMNTEAFF | TGTGCCAGCAGTGAGGGACACCAGTTTATGAACACTGAAGCTTTCTTT
. | TRBJ2-1 | . | TRBV7-2 | CASRVPYTEQFF | TGTGCCAGCAGGGTCCCCTATACTGAGCAGTTCTTC
. | TRBJ2-5 | TRBD2 | TRBV24-1 | CATSEAGGSGETQYF | TGTGCCACCAGTGAAGCGGGAGGGTCGGGGGAGACCCAGTACTTC